The present entry profiles one T cell receptor beta chain with its context. Its binding antigen is unknown. No base quality values were provided; no much bigger clone lies one nucleotide off. Including cysteine and phenylalanine, the CDR3 has 13 amino acids. CDR3 DNA is the only sequence kept; it has 39 bases, read in frame from the first base. As encoded in the germline V gene, CDR1 is LGHNT while CDR2 is FRNRAP. Between the V and J ends, shortened by 6 bases and 6 bases respectively, the junction contains 12 bases. TCR cDNA was synthesized by 5'RACE template switching, which introduced a universal primer site and unique molecular identifiers. Priming of cDNA synthesis was performed from both the TCR alpha and TCR beta constant segments. Two PCR steps were used to amplify libraries, with sample barcodes and sequencing adapters being added in the second step. Libraries were sequenced on Illumina HiSeq 2500 (2x100 bp) or NovaSeq (2x150 bp). Per the authors' processing: Reads were demultiplexed and collapsed into UMI consensus sequences with MIGEC, and V(D)J alignment was performed with MiXCR. Vaccine-responding clonotypes were defined with edgeR using replicate PBMC samples, requiring FDR below 0.01 and a log2 fold change above 5 up to day 15. Bulk clonotypes were assigned CD4 or CD8 identity according to which sequenced CD4 or CD8 repertoire held them at higher abundance. The public reads were reprocessed in TCRdb via fastp at Q25 and MiXCR, keeping in-frame beta chains. Merged by CDR3 protein, the rows form single entries marked with the most common genes and DNA. The V and J calls reflect TCRdb's pipeline rather than the authors' work. The sample yields approximately 140,000 distinct CDR3 sequences; more than 6% were counted once. The ten largest clones add up to under 0.95% of the sample.

The data stem from a study of T cells after yellow fever vaccination (dated by TCRdb to between 2018 and 2021). The study in broad terms: Libraries from fractions with low cell numbers were prepared with the SMART-Seq v4 Ultra Low Input RNA kit. To follow T-cell clones before and after primary and booster YFV17D yellow fever vaccination, bulk TCR alpha and beta repertoires were sequenced over time. Blood was drawn at multiple timepoints before and after primary and secondary immunization, with bulk PBMC replicates and cell subsets isolated. Two healthy male donors, one aged 18 to 30 and one aged 30 to 40 years, made up the cohort. The paper as a whole reports these results and caveats: The study included only two donors, which limits how far the findings can be generalized. The secondary T-cell response was found to be weaker but faster than the primary response, with a peak reached on day 5 rather than on day 15. Computational filtering was required because FACS-sorted repertoires could contain abundant contaminating clonotypes from the bulk population. Most clones expanded after primary vaccination (96% of CD4 and around nine tenths of CD8) were re-detected after the booster, suggesting that broad memory maintenance occurred. A small fraction of clonotypes appeared in both the CD4 and CD8 compartments, likely as a result of convergent recombination.

Sample treatment or condition, as interpreted from the label and publication: live attenuated yellow fever vaccine strain. A standard Ficoll-Paque protocol was used to isolate PBMCs from peripheral blood. CD4 and CD8 T-cell fractions were isolated with Dynabeads CD4 and CD8 positive selection kits. RNA was extracted with TriZol from bulk PBMCs, CD4 and CD8 fractions, and dextramer-positive and dextramer-negative fractions. This material consisted of CD4+ T cells sorted from PBMCs, taken 5 days after the yellow fever booster vaccination. The source is a man aged 25 to 40 who received the YFV17D yellow fever vaccine. The chain is encoded by TRBV12-5 joined to TRBJ2-1, and the D gene may be TRBD1, 6 bases matching. The CDR3 reads CASGQDSLNEQFF. Here is the DNA: TGTGCTAGTGGACAGGACAGCCTCAATGAGCAGTTCTTC.